Listed below are T cell receptor beta chains from one sample, sequenced in a study of beta chain features in type 1 diabetes. Here immunoSEQ multiplex PCR was the method, and the copy in TCRdb shows in-frame clones only, minus some. The sample records 970,000 or so clones, under 20% being singletons. The material sequenced was naive CD4+ T cells from blood. These receptors were obtained from a woman in her late teens or twenties in good health. Each CDR3 is given with its conserved first and last residue. D genes are given only for firm matches. Clone size appears in some rows only: once, few, many, or a class for an expanded clone.

- | 16 | TRBJ2-2 | TRBV19 | - | TGTGCCAGTAAACCCCCCTCTAACTGGAACACCGGGGAGCTGTTTTTT | CASKPPSNWNTGELFF
- | 15 | TRBJ2-7 | TRBV7-9 | - | TGTGCCAGCAGCTTAGGTAGCGGAAGGACCTACGAGCAGTACTTC | CASSLGSGRTYEQYF
- | 13 | TRBJ1-5 | TRBV18 | - | TGTGCCAGCTCACGGGACGGTAATCAGCCCCAGCATTTT | CASSRDGNQPQHF
TRBD2 | 16 | TRBJ2-1 | TRBV9 | - | TGTGCCAGCAGCTCCCGGCCGGCGGGAGGGCCGTATGAGCAGTTCTTC | CASSSRPAGGPYEQFF
- | 13 | TRBJ1-4 | TRBV5-1 | few | TGCGCCAGCAGCTTGTGGGAAAATGAAAAACTGTTTTTT | CASSLWENEKLFF
TRBD1 | 16 | TRBJ2-5 | TRBV4-1 | - | TGCGCCAGCAGCCGCTCTGGACAGGGAAAGGAGGAGACCCAGTACTTC | CASSRSGQGKEETQYF
- | 12 | TRBJ2-7 | TRBV28 | - | TGTGCCAGCAGCCCAAGTCCGGACGAGCAGTACTTC | CASSPSPDEQYF
- | 16 | TRBJ2-5 | TRBV18 | few | TGTGCCAGCTCAGCCCTAGAGGGGTTGGTCGACGAGACCCAGTACTTC | CASSALEGLVDETQYF
- | 17 | TRBJ2-5 | TRBV7-2 | - | TGTGCCAGCAGCCTAACGAAGGGCGGCAGGACACGACGGACCCAGTACTTC | CASSLTKGGRTRRTQYF
TRBD1 | 11 | TRBJ2-7 | TRBV19 | - | TGTGCCAGTGGCGACAGGGTCGAGCAGTACTTC | CASGDRVEQYF
- | 8 | TRBJ1-2 | TRBV20-1 | - | TGCAGTGTATACGGGGGTTACTTC | CSVYGGYF
- | 11 | TRBJ2-1 | TRBV7-8 | few | TGTGCCAGCAGCTTGATGAATGAGCAGTTCTTC | CASSLMNEQFF
- | 14 | TRBJ2-5 | TRBV6-5 | few | TGTGCCAGCATTCTGAGACAGAATCAAGAGACCCAGTACTTC | CASILRQNQETQYF
- | 20 | TRBJ1-5 | TRBV1 | - | TGCACCAGCAGCGGGCTCCGGGCAGGGGCAGGGGGCCTTAGCAATCAGCCCCAGCATTTT | CTSSGLRAGAGGLSNQPQHF
TRBD2 | 15 | TRBJ2-2 | TRBV5-6 | few | TGTGCCAGCAGCGAGGGACTAGCGGGAGTGCGGGAGCTGTTTTTT | CASSEGLAGVRELFF
- | 13 | TRBJ1-2 | TRBV6-6 | few | TGTGCCAGCAGTTACGTACAGGTTGATGGCTACACCTTC | CASSYVQVDGYTF
- | 14 | TRBJ2-7 | TRBV5-1 | - | TGCGCCAGCAGCTTGGCTCGGCCCTTCTACGAGCAGTACTTC | CASSLARPFYEQYF
TRBD1 | 15 | TRBJ1-1 | TRBV15 | few | TGTGCCACCAGCAGAGCAACAGGGGGAGGGACTGAAGCTTTCTTT | CATSRATGGGTEAFF
- | 15 | TRBJ1-1 | TRBV5-6 | - | TGTGCCAGCAGCTTGGTAATGGGATGGAACACTGAAGCTTTCTTT | CASSLVMGWNTEAFF
TRBD2 | 15 | TRBJ2-4 | TRBV5-4 | - | TGTGCCAGCAGCTTGCGAGCGGGAGGTAAAAACATTCAGTACTTC | CASSLRAGGKNIQYF
TRBD1 | 19 | TRBJ2-7 | TRBV7-2 | - | TGTGCCAGCAGCTCCGAGGGAGGGACAGGGTATTATGGTACCTACGAGCAGTACTTC | CASSSEGGTGYYGTYEQYF
- | 13 | TRBJ2-5 | TRBV5-4 | - | TGTGCCAGCGGAAAGGATAACCAAGAGACCCAGTACTTC | CASGKDNQETQYF
- | 15 | TRBJ2-1 | TRBV4-2 | - | TGTGCCAGCAGCCGTGAGCGAATCGGCTTCAATGAGCAGTTCTTC | CASSRERIGFNEQFF
- | 14 | TRBJ2-2 | TRBV5-4 | few | TGTGCCAGCAGCTTGGGACAGAACACCGGGGAGCTGTTTTTT | CASSLGQNTGELFF
TRBD2 | 14 | TRBJ2-1 | TRBV18 | - | TGTGCCAGCTCACGGACTAGCGGGAACAATGAGCAGTTCTTC | CASSRTSGNNEQFF
- | 14 | TRBJ1-4 | TRBV27 | few | TGTGCCAGCGGAAACAGCCCAACTAATGAAAAACTGTTTTTT | CASGNSPTNEKLFF
- | 14 | TRBJ1-1 | TRBV6-6 | - | TGTGCCAGCAGTTATGGGACCTTGAACACTGAAGCTTTCTTT | CASSYGTLNTEAFF
TRBD1 | 14 | TRBJ1-1 | TRBV4-1 | - | TGCGCCAGCAGCCAAACAGGGGTTCGCACTGAAGCTTTCTTT | CASSQTGVRTEAFF
- | 13 | TRBJ1-4 | TRBV10-3 | - | TGTGCCACCTCTTCGGAGATTAATGAAAAACTGTTTTTT | CATSSEINEKLFF
TRBD1 | 12 | TRBJ2-5 | TRBV29-1 | few | TGCAGCGTACGACAGGGTTCGGAGACCCAGTACTTC | CSVRQGSETQYF
- | 15 | TRBJ2-7 | TRBV27 | - | TGTGCCAGCAGTTCCCTTCCGGGACAATACTACGAGCAGTACTTC | CASSSLPGQYYEQYF
TRBD1 | 13 | TRBJ2-3 | TRBV10-3 | - | TGTGCCATCGGGGACAGGGAGAGGGATACGCAGTATTTT | CAIGDRERDTQYF
TRBD1 | 14 | TRBJ2-7 | TRBV11-2 | - | TGTGCCAGCAGTAACCCGGGACAGGGGGACGAGCAGTACTTC | CASSNPGQGDEQYF
- | 12 | TRBJ2-7 | TRBV7-9 | few | TGTGCCAGCAGCGGTCAGGGGTACGAGCAGTACTTC | CASSGQGYEQYF
- | 14 | TRBJ2-7 | TRBV6-6 | few | TGTGCCAGCAGATCGACCGGGCCCCGGGACGAGCAGTACTTC | CASRSTGPRDEQYF
TRBD1 | 15 | TRBJ1-5 | TRBV9 | - | TGTGCCAGCAGCGCGACCGGGACAGGGTTCCAGCCCCAGCATTTT | CASSATGTGFQPQHF
TRBD2 | 17 | TRBJ2-5 | TRBV4-3 | - | TGCGCCAGCAGCCAATCGCGTTTTAGCGGGAGCGGGGAGACCCAGTACTTC | CASSQSRFSGSGETQYF
- | 13 | TRBJ1-5 | TRBV2 | - | TGTGCCAGCAGTGGAGATCAGGATCAGCCCCAGCATTTT | CASSGDQDQPQHF
TRBD1 | 14 | TRBJ1-1 | TRBV4-2 | few | TGTGCCAGCACCTCAAGCAGGGGGGACACTGAAGCTTTCTTT | CASTSSRGDTEAFF
- | 13 | TRBJ1-5 | TRBV10-3 | - | TGTGCCATCAGGAACACAGGCAATCAGCCCCAGCATTTT | CAIRNTGNQPQHF
- | 13 | TRBJ2-7 | TRBV6-5 | few | TGTGCCAGAGAGCGGACGGATTTCTACGAGCAGTACTTC | CARERTDFYEQYF
TRBD2 | 14 | TRBJ2-1 | TRBV10-3 | - | TGTGCCATCAGTGATCTAGCGGGCCCCAATGAGCAGTTCTTC | CAISDLAGPNEQFF
- | 14 | TRBJ1-1 | TRBV7-2 | few | TGTGCCAGCAGCTTAGGACCGCTGAACACTGAAGCTTTCTTT | CASSLGPLNTEAFF
- | 15 | TRBJ2-6 | TRBV19 | - | TGTGCCAGTAGTATTTTGACTTCTGGGGCCAACGTCCTGACTTTC | CASSILTSGANVLTF
- | 14 | TRBJ2-7 | TRBV10-2 | few | TGCGCCAGCAGTGATTGGACTTTTCCCTACGAGCAGTACTTC | CASSDWTFPYEQYF
- | 16 | TRBJ1-4 | TRBV18 | few | TGTGCCAGCTCACCACCGTCGAGGGGGTATAATGAAAAACTGTTTTTT | CASSPPSRGYNEKLFF
- | 13 | TRBJ2-7 | TRBV7-2 | - | TGTGCCAGCAGCTCTTCGTACTCCTACGAGCAGTACTTC | CASSSSYSYEQYF
TRBD1 | 15 | TRBJ2-1 | TRBV18 | few | TGTGCCAGCTCACCCACAGGGGACTCCTACAATGAGCAGTTCTTC | CASSPTGDSYNEQFF
- | 14 | TRBJ2-2 | TRBV4-3 | - | TGCGCCAGCAGCCAAGATCGCTGGACCGGGGAGCTGTTTTTT | CASSQDRWTGELFF
- | 16 | TRBJ2-1 | TRBV7-9 | - | TGTGCCAGCAGCTTTGGAGGTAGCGGAGCATACAATGAGCAGTTCTTC | CASSFGGSGAYNEQFF